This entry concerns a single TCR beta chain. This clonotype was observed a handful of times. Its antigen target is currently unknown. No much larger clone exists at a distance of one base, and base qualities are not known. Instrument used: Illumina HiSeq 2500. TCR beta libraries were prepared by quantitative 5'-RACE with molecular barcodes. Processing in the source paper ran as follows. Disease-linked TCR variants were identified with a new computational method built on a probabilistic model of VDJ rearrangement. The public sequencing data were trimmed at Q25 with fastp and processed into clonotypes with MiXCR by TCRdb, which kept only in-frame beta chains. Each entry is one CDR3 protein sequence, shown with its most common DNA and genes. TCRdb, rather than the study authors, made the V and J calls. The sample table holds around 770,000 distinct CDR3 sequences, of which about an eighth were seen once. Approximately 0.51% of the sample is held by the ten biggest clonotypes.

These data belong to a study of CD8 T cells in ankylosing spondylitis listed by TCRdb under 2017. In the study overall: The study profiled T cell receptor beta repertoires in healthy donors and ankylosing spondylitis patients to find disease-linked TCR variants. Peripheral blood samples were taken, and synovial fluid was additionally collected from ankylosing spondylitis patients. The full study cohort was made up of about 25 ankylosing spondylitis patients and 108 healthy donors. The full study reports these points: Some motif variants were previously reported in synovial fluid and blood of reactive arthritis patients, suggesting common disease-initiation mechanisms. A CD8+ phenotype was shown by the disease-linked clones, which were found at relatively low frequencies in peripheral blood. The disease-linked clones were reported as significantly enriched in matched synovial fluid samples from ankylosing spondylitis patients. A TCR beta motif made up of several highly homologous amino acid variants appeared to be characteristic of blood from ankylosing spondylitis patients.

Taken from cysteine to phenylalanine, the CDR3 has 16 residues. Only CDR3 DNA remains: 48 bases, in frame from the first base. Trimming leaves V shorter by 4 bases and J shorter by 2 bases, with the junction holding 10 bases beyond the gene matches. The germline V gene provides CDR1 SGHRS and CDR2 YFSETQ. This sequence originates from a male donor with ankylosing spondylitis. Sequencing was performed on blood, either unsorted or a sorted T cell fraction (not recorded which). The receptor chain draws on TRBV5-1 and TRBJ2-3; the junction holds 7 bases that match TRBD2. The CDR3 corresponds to CASSRLAVPTTDTQYF. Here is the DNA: TGCGCCAGCAGCCGTCTAGCGGTTCCGACCACAGATACGCAGTATTTT.